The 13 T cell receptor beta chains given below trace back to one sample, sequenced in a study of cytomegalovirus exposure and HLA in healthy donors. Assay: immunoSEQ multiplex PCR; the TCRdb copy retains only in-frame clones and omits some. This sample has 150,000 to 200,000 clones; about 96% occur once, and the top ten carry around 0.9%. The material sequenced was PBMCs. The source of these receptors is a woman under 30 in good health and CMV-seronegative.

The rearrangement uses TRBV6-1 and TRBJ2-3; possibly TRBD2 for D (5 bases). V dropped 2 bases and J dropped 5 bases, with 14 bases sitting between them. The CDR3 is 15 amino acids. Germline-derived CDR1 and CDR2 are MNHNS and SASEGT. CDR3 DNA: TGTGCCAGCAGTGAATACCGGGGTTTGGGAGATACGCAGTATTTT. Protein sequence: CASSEYRGLGDTQYF.

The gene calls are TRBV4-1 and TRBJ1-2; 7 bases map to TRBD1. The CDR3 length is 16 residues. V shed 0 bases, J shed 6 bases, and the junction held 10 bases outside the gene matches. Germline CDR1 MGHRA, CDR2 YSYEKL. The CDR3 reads CASSQDPAGGKDGYTF. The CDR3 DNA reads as TGCGCCAGCAGCCAAGATCCAGCAGGGGGAAAAGATGGCTACACCTTC.

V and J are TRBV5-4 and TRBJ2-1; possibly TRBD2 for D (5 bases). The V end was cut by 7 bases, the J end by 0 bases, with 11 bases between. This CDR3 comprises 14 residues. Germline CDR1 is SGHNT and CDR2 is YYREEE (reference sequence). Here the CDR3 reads CASGSKSSYNEQFF. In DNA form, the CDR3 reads TGTGCCAGCGGGAGCAAGAGCTCCTACAATGAGCAGTTCTTC. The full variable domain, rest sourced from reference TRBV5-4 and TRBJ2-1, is ETGVTQSPTHLIKTRGQQVTLRCSSQSGHNTVSWYQQALGQGPQFIFQYYREEENGRGNFPPRFSGLQFPNYSSELNVNALELDDSALYLCASGSKSSYNEQFFGPGTRLTVL.

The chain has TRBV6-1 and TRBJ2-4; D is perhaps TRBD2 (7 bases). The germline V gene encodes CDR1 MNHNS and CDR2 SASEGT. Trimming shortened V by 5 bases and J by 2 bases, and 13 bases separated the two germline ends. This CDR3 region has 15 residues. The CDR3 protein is CASSRGGASKNIQYF. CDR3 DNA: TGTGCCAGCAGTAGAGGGGGGGCATCCAAAAACATTCAGTACTTC.

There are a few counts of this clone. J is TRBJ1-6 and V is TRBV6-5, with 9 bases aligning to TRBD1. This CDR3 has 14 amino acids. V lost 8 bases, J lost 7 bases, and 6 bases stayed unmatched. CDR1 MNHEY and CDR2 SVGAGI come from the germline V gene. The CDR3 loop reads CASGRQGVNSPLHF. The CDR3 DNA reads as TGTGCCAGCGGGCGACAGGGGGTAAATTCACCCCTCCACTTT.

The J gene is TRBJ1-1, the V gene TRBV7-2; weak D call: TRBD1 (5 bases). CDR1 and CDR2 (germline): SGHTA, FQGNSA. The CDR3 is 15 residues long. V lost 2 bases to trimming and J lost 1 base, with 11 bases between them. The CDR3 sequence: CASSLQGLQNTEAFF. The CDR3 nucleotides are TGTGCCAGCAGCTTACAGGGATTGCAGAACACTGAAGCTTTCTTT.

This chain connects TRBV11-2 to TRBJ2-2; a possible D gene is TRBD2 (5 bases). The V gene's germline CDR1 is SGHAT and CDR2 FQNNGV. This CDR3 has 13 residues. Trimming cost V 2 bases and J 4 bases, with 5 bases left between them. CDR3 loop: CASSLRGTGELFF. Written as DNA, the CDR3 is TGTGCCAGCAGCTTACGGGGCACCGGGGAGCTGTTTTTT.

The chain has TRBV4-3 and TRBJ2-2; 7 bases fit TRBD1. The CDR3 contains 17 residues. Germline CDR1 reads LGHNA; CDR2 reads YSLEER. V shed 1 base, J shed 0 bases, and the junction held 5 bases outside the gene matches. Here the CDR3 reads CASSQADRHTNTGELFF. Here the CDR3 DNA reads TGCGCCAGCAGCCAAGCGGACAGGCACACGAACACCGGGGAGCTGTTTTTT.

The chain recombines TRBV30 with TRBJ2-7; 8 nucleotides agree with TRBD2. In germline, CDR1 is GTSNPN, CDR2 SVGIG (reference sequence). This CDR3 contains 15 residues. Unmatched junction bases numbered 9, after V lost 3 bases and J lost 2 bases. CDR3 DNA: TGTGCCTGGAGCGTTCCACTAGCGGTCGCCTACGAGCAGTACTTC. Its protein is CAWSVPLAVAYEQYF.

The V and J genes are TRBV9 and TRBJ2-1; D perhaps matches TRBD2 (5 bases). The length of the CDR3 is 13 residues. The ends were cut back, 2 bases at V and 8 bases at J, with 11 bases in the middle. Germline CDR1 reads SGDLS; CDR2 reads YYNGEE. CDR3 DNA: TGTGCCAGCAGCGTCGAGGGTTTGCATGAGCAGTTCTTC. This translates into CASSVEGLHEQFF.

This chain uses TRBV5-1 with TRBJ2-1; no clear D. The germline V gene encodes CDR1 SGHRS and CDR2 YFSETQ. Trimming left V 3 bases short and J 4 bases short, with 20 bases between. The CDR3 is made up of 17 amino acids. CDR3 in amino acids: CASSYEPRHTVYNEQFF. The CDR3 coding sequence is TGCGCCAGCAGCTACGAGCCACGACATACCGTTTACAATGAGCAGTTCTTC. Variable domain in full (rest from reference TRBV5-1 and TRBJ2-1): KAGVTQTPRYLIKTRGQQVTLSCSPISGHRSVSWYQQTPGQGLQFLFEYFSETQRNKGNFPGRFSGRQFSNSRSEMNVSTLELGDSALYLCASSYEPRHTVYNEQFFGPGTRLTVL.

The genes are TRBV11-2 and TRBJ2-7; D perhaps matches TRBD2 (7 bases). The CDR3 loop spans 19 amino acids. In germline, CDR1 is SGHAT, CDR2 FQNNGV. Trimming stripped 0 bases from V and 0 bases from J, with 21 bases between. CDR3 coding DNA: TGTGCCAGCAGCTTAGATGTGTGGGGGGGGCAGGAAAGCTCCTACGAGCAGTACTTC. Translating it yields CASSLDVWGGQESSYEQYF.

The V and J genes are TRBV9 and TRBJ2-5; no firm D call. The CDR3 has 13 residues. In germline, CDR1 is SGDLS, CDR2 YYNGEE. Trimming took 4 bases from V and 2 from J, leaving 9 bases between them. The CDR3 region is CASSPPLQETQYF. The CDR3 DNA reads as TGTGCCAGCAGCCCCCCCTTACAAGAGACCCAGTACTTC.